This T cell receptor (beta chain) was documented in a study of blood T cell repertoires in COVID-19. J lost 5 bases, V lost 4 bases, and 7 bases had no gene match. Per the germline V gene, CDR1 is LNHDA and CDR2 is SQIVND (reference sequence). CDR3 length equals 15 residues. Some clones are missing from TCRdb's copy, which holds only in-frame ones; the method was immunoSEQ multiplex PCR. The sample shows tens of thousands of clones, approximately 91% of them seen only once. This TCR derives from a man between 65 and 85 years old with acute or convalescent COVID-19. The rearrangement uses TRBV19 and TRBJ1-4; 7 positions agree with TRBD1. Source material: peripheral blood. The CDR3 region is CASSKWGRGNEKLFF. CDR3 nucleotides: TGTGCCAGTAGTAAATGGGGCAGGGGGAATGAAAAACTGTTTTTT.